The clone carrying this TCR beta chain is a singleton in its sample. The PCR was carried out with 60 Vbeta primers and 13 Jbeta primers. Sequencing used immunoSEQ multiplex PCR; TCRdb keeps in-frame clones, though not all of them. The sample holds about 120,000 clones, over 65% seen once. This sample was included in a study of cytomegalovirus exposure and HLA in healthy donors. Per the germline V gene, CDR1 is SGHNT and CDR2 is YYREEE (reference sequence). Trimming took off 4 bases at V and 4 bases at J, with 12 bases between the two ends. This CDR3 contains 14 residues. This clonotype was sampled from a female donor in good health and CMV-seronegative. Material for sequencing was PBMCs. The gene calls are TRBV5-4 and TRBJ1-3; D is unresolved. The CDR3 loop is CASSSRVVGNTIYF. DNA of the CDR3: TGTGCCAGCAGCAGCCGAGTCGTCGGAAACACCATATATTTT.